The 11 T cell receptor beta chains reported below all come from one sample, sequenced in a study of post-analysis software for immune sequencing data. Overall study findings and caveats: Patients had higher frequencies than controls of a few TRBV segments, including TRBV5-6, TRBV5-1 and TRBV20-1.

No antigen is known for these receptors. TCR beta cDNA libraries included unique molecular identifiers. One entry per CDR3 protein, called by TCRdb with MiXCR from the PCR reads. The sample holds approximately 360,000 distinct CDR3 sequences, less than 40% seen once. The sequenced sample was blood. The receptors come from a girl between 5 and 17 years old with multiple sclerosis.

In its sample, this clonotype was seen a few times. The chain joins TRBV2 to TRBJ1-2, with a weak D call TRBD1 (6 bases). Germline assignment: CDR1 SNHLY and CDR2 FYNNEI. Deletions cut 8 bases from V and 7 bases from J, with 17 bases between. This CDR3 region has 13 residues. The CDR3 loop reads CASAGQPLSGYTF. As DNA, the CDR3 is TGTGCCAGCGCCGGACAGCCCTTGAGTGGCTACACCTTC.

CDR3 coding DNA: TGTGCCAGCAGCCGACTAGCGGGGTTTGAGACCCAGTACTTC. It encodes CASSRLAGFETQYF. The chain recombines TRBV14 with TRBJ2-5; 11 bases fit TRBD2. V shed 4 bases and J 5 bases; nucleotides not matched to a gene: 3. The CDR3 loop spans 14 amino acids. In germline, CDR1 is SGHDN, CDR2 FVKESK.

V is TRBV6-5 and J is TRBJ2-1; no definite D call. The CDR3 covers 15 residues. Germline CDR1 is MNHEY and CDR2 is SVGAGI. Trimming left V 4 bases short and J 1 base short, with 11 bases between. CDR3 DNA sequence: TGTGCCAGCAGTTGCGGACGCGTTTCCTACAATGAGCAGTTCTTC. Protein: CASSCGRVSYNEQFF.

This clonotype has only a few counts. V and J are TRBV20-1 and TRBJ1-2, with 9 nucleotides matching TRBD1. The germline CDR1 and CDR2 sequences are DFQATT and SNEGSKA (reference sequence). V lost 1 base, J lost 6 bases, and 6 bases stayed unmatched. The CDR3 runs to 14 residues. The CDR3 sequence is CSARGPQGAHGYTF. DNA of the CDR3: TGCAGTGCTAGAGGGCCACAGGGGGCCCATGGCTACACCTTC.

This clonotype has just a few counts. The chain employs TRBV10-3 and TRBJ2-4, with a weak D call TRBD1 (6 bases). The end of the DNA aligns better with TRBJ2-7, so the J call may be wrong. Germline V gives CDR1 ENHRY, CDR2 SYGVKD. The CDR3 runs 14 residues. DNA for the CDR3: TGTGCCATCAGTCCGGGACACCTAGTCGCCGAGCAGTACTTC. Its protein product is CAISPGHLVAEQYF.

In its sample, this clonotype was seen a few times. The rearrangement uses TRBV12-3 or TRBV12-4 and TRBJ1-5; D gene uncertain. This CDR3 is built from 14 residues. V was shortened by 5 bases and J by 2 bases, with 10 bases between the two germline ends. The CDR3 nucleotides read TGTGCCAGCAGTCTCGTAGAGGGCAATCAGCCCCAGCATTTT. Protein sequence: CASSLVEGNQPQHF.

This clonotype was seen a handful of times. This chain joins TRBV28 and TRBJ2-3, with 7 bases that match TRBD2. Trimming removed 3 bases from V and 3 bases from J; junction bases left unmatched: 6. CDR1 and CDR2 (germline): MDHEN, SYDVKM. The CDR3 is 15 amino acids. CDR3 region: CASSFLGGVTDTQYF. Written as DNA, the CDR3 is TGTGCCAGCAGTTTTTTGGGGGGGGTTACAGATACGCAGTATTTT.

This clonotype has a handful of counts. This chain links TRBV30 with TRBJ2-5, with D perhaps TRBD2 (8 bases). The DNA end favors TRBJ2-7, so the J call may be wrong. This CDR3 has 14 amino acids. CDR1 is GTSNPN, CDR2 SVGIG, per germline (reference sequence). The CDR3 DNA follows: TGTGCCTGGGCACCGGGACTAGGGGGCAACGAGCAGTACTTC. Its translation: CAWAPGLGGNEQYF.

This clonotype was counted between two and nine times. The V gene is TRBV7-2, the J gene TRBJ2-1; the match to TRBD2 covers 12 bases. V gave up 1 base and J gave up 4 bases; unmatched junction bases: 5. Per the germline V gene, CDR1 is SGHTA and CDR2 is FQGNSA. The CDR3 runs to 17 residues. The CDR3: CASSLDGGTSGYNEQFF. The CDR3 nucleotides read TGTGCCAGCAGCTTAGATGGCGGGACTAGCGGGTACAATGAGCAGTTCTTC.

V is TRBV2 and J is TRBJ1-2, with a weak D call TRBD1 (5 bases). Trimming took off 6 bases at V and 5 bases at J, with 10 bases between the two ends. Germline values: CDR1 SNHLY, CDR2 FYNNEI. The CDR3 covers 12 residues. CDR3 residues: CASRIGEYGYTF. For the CDR3, the DNA is TGTGCCAGCAGGATAGGGGAATATGGCTACACCTTC.

In its sample, this clonotype was seen a few times. This chain uses TRBV7-9 with TRBJ2-6; perhaps TRBD1 as D (6 bases). V was clipped by 4 bases and J by 0 bases, with 7 bases between them. The CDR3 loop spans 15 amino acids. Germline CDR1 SEHNR, CDR2 FQNEAQ (reference sequence). In DNA form, the CDR3 reads TGTGCCAGCAGCTCAGGGGCCTCTGGGGCCAACGTCCTGACTTTC. This translates into CASSSGASGANVLTF.